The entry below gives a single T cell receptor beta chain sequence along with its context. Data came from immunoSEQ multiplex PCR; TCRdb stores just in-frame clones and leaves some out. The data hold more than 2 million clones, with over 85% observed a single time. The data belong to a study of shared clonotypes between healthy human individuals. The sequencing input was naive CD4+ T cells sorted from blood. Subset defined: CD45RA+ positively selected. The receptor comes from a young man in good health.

The CDR3 DNA sequence: TGTGCCTGGATAGCAGATCCGAACACTGAAGCTTTCTTT. Its protein product is CAWIADPNTEAFF. The chain uses TRBV30 and TRBJ1-1; D call uncertain. V was cut by 4 bases and J by 1 base, with 10 bases left in between. The CDR3 is made up of 13 amino acids. Germline loops: CDR1 GTSNPN, CDR2 SVGIG (reference sequence).